Shown below are 28 T cell receptor beta chains from a single sample sequenced in a study of CD8 T cells in Susac syndrome. With random hexamers, reverse transcription was performed on about 0.5 to 1 ug of RNA. MiXCR, run by TCRdb on the immunoSEQ multiplex PCR reads, gives a single entry per CDR3 protein. The repertoire consists of 55,000 to 75,000 distinct CDR3 sequences, with roughly 93% occurring once and the leading ten covering roughly 0.16%. Sequencing was carried out using CD4+ T cells from PBMCs. The source of these receptors is a human donor with Susac syndrome.

This chain uses TRBV7-6 with TRBJ2-7, with D unclear. CDR1 and CDR2 from the germline V gene are SGHVS and FNYEAQ. The CDR3 sequence is 13 residues long. V was cut by 6 bases and J by 2 bases, with 11 bases left in between. The chain's CDR3 is CASSKQLTYEQYF. The CDR3 bases are TGTGCCAGCAGTAAACAGTTGACCTACGAGCAGTACTTC.

The gene calls are TRBV7-9 and TRBJ1-3; the D gene is possibly TRBD1 (5 bases). The V end was cut by 4 bases, the J end by 0 bases, with 10 bases between. CDR1 is SEHNR and CDR2 is FQNEAQ in the germline V gene (reference sequence). The CDR3 is 15 amino acids. Here the CDR3 reads CASSYRSSSGNTIYF. The DNA of the CDR3 is TGTGCCAGCAGCTACAGGAGCTCCTCTGGAAACACCATATATTTT.

This clonotype was detected only once. The chain employs TRBV19 and TRBJ1-1; 8 bases agree with TRBD1. Germline V gene data show CDR1 as LNHDA and CDR2 as SQIVND (reference sequence). Trimming took 6 bases from V and 6 from J; bases not matched to a gene: 9. The length of the CDR3 is 14 residues. The CDR3 DNA is TGTGCCAGTAGCAGACTACAGGGGGTTGCTGAAGCTTTCTTT. It encodes CASSRLQGVAEAFF.

V gene TRBV12-3 or TRBV12-4 combines with J gene TRBJ1-3; TRBD1 matches 7 bases. V shed 6 bases, J shed 8 bases, and the junction held 13 bases outside the gene matches. The CDR3 is 15 residues long. CDR3 DNA: TGTGCCAGCAGCCGGGACAGCTTGACGGGGGACACCATATATTTT. Protein sequence: CASSRDSLTGDTIYF.

The rearrangement links TRBV6-2 or TRBV6-3 to TRBJ1-1; D remains unclear. The CDR3 runs to 14 residues. Trimming removed 0 bases from V and 4 bases from J, with 9 bases in between. CDR1 is MNHEY and CDR2 is SVGEGT in the germline V gene. CDR3 in amino acids: CASSYSNGGTEAFF. The CDR3 region has the DNA TGTGCCAGCAGTTACTCGAACGGAGGCACTGAAGCTTTCTTT.

The V gene is TRBV28, the J gene TRBJ1-5; D might be TRBD1 (5 bases). Deletions cut 5 bases from V and 12 bases from J, with 14 bases between. Germline V gene sequence: CDR1 MDHEN, CDR2 SYDVKM. The CDR3 runs to 12 residues. CDR3 sequence (DNA): TGTGCCAGCAGTCCTCAGGGTCCGGGCCAGCATTTT. Protein sequence: CASSPQGPGQHF.

The CDR3 sequence is CASSQQGALGFQYF. The CDR3, as DNA: TGTGCCAGCAGTCAACAGGGGGCGTTAGGGTTTCAGTACTTC. The chain joins TRBV28 to TRBJ2-7, with 9 bases aligning to TRBD1. CDR1 MDHEN and CDR2 SYDVKM come from the germline V gene. The J segment lost 10 bases and the V segment lost 5 bases, leaving 12 bases of the junction unmatched. This CDR3 is built from 14 residues.

The V call is TRBV3-1, the J call TRBJ2-2; a possible D gene is TRBD2 (5 bases). The germline V and J ends were trimmed by 6 bases and 1 base, with 15 bases remaining between them. CDR3 length equals 16 residues. Per germline, CDR1 LGHDT and CDR2 YNNKEL (reference sequence). The chain's CDR3 is CASRPERARNTGELFF. CDR3 in DNA: TGTGCCAGCAGACCCGAGAGGGCCCGGAACACCGGGGAGCTGTTTTTT.

V usage is TRBV18 and J usage is TRBJ2-2; D possibly uses TRBD1 or TRBD2 (5 bases each). Looked up from germline, CDR1 is KGHSH and CDR2 is LQKENI. This CDR3 has 16 amino acids. Trimming shortened V by 2 bases and J by 0 bases, and 10 bases separated the two germline ends. CDR3 coding DNA: TGTGCCAGCTCACCAAGGTGGGGACCGAACACCGGGGAGCTGTTTTTT. Translated: CASSPRWGPNTGELFF. Combining the CDR3 with reference TRBV18 and TRBJ2-2 gives the whole variable domain NAGVMQNPRHLVRRRGQEARLRCSPMKGHSHVYWYRQLPEEGLKFMVYLQKENIIDESGMPKERFSAEFPKEGPSILRIQQVVRGDSAAYFCASSPRWGPNTGELFFGEGSRLTVL.

This chain links TRBV11-3 with TRBJ2-5; 12 nucleotides line up with TRBD2. The CDR3 sequence is 16 residues long. Germline trimming cut 2 bases from V and 3 bases from J; bases unmatched to any gene: 4. Germline V gene sequence: CDR1 SGHNT, CDR2 YENEEA. The CDR3 sequence: CASSLRLAGAKETQYF. The CDR3 DNA follows: TGTGCCAGCAGCTTACGACTAGCGGGAGCAAAAGAGACCCAGTACTTC.

The chain is built from TRBV18 and TRBJ1-1; D is possibly TRBD1 (5 bases). The CDR3 runs to 13 residues. With 3 bases removed from V and 4 bases from J, the gap between germline ends came to 9 bases. Germline assignment: CDR1 KGHSH and CDR2 LQKENI. The CDR3 loop is CASSPGGVTEAFF. CDR3 nucleotides: TGTGCCAGCTCACCGGGGGGGGTCACTGAAGCTTTCTTT.

The chain employs TRBV2 and TRBJ2-5, with D possibly matching TRBD2 (5 bases). Trimming removed 0 bases from V and 5 bases from J, with 13 bases in between. This CDR3 is built from 15 residues. Germline V lookup: CDR1 SNHLY, CDR2 FYNNEI. CDR3 sequence: CASSEAPARGETQYF. In DNA, the CDR3 is TGTGCCAGCAGTGAAGCCCCGGCGCGAGGGGAGACCCAGTACTTC.

The rearrangement joins TRBV6-6 to TRBJ1-1; D perhaps matches TRBD1 (5 bases). Trimming left V 0 bases short and J 4 bases short, with 12 bases between. The CDR3 totals 15 residues. Germline values: CDR1 MNHNY, CDR2 SVGAGI (reference sequence). The CDR3 here is CASSYSKGSGTEAFF. The CDR3 nucleotides are TGTGCCAGCAGTTACTCTAAGGGGTCGGGCACTGAAGCTTTCTTT.

The chain employs TRBV7-9 and TRBJ1-1; D might be TRBD1 (5 bases). Between the trimmed V and J ends, which lost 8 bases and 3 bases, there was a span of 7 bases. This CDR3 comprises 11 residues. The germline V gene has CDR1 SEHNR and CDR2 FQNEAQ (reference sequence). CDR3 amino acids: CASWGDTEAFF. CDR3 DNA: TGTGCCAGCTGGGGGGACACTGAAGCTTTCTTT.

The chain joins TRBV14 to TRBJ1-2, with 8 bases aligning to TRBD1. The J segment lost 1 base and the V segment lost 2 bases, leaving 9 bases of the junction unmatched. The CDR3 is 17 residues long. Germline-derived CDR1 and CDR2 are SGHDN and FVKESK. Written as DNA, the CDR3 is TGTGCCAGCAGCCAACTGCGACAGGGGACCCTTAACTATGGCTACACCTTC. Protein product: CASSQLRQGTLNYGYTF.

This chain connects TRBV5-1 to TRBJ1-4; D gene unclear. V was shortened by 0 bases and J by 5 bases, with 5 bases between the two germline ends. The CDR3 is 13 residues long. Per germline, CDR1 SGHRS and CDR2 YFSETQ. The CDR3, as DNA: TGCGCCAGCAGCTTGGTACGAAATGAAAAACTGTTTTTT. Protein: CASSLVRNEKLFF.

The chain carries TRBV4-3 and TRBJ2-4, with TRBD2 identical over 7 bases. V lost 0 bases to trimming and J lost 8 bases; unmatched junction nucleotides: 7. This CDR3 is built from 15 residues. In germline, CDR1 is LGHNA, CDR2 YSLEER. The CDR3 DNA reads TGCGCCAGCAGCCAAGAATCGGCAGGGAGGGACATTCAGTACTTC. This encodes CASSQESAGRDIQYF.

This clonotype was picked up one time. The chain uses TRBV11-3 and TRBJ2-3; no firm D call. Trimming took 5 bases from V and 8 from J, leaving 23 bases between them. Germline-derived CDR1 and CDR2 are SGHNT and YENEEA. CDR3 size: 16 residues. CDR3 sequence (DNA): TGTGCCAGCAGCACCAACAGTCTTCTCGCAATGGGTACGCAGTATTTT. Its protein is CASSTNSLLAMGTQYF.

This chain's CDR3 is CASSFQARVAEKLFF. In DNA, the CDR3 is TGTGCCAGCAGTTTTCAGGCCCGGGTTGCTGAAAAACTGTTTTTT. J is TRBJ1-4 and V is TRBV28; D is uncertain. The CDR3 contains 15 residues. Germline V lookup: CDR1 MDHEN, CDR2 SYDVKM. Between the trimmed V and J ends, which lost 3 bases and 7 bases, there was a span of 15 bases. The full variable domain, with the rest looked up from reference TRBV28 and TRBJ1-4, is DVKVTQSSRYLVKRTGEKVFLECVQDMDHENMFWYRQDPGLGLRLIYFSYDVKMKEKGDIPEGYSVSREKKERFSLILESASTNQTSMYLCASSFQARVAEKLFFGSGTQLSVL.

This chain links TRBV29-1 with TRBJ1-2, with D perhaps matching TRBD1 (5 bases). Germline values: CDR1 SQVTM, CDR2 ANQGSEA. CDR3 length: 12 residues. Trimming removed 3 bases from V and 7 bases from J, with 12 bases in between. CDR3 DNA sequence: TGCAGCGTTGACAAGGGACTTCTTGGCTACACCTTC. Its protein product is CSVDKGLLGYTF.

The CDR3 DNA reads as TGTGCCAGCAGCAGGGGACTCAACACCGGGGAGCTGTTTTTT. This sequence encodes CASSRGLNTGELFF. V is TRBV21-1 and J is TRBJ2-2; no DNA check was done on the table's D call, TRBD2. TRBV21-1 is a pseudogene. CDR3 length: 14 residues.

The chain joins TRBV29-1 to TRBJ1-5; TRBD1 is a possible D gene (6 bases). V was shortened by 8 bases and J by 3 bases, with 26 bases between the two germline ends. Germline V gives CDR1 SQVTM, CDR2 ANQGSEA. The CDR3 length is 17 residues. The CDR3 region has the DNA TGCAGCTCCCGGACAGTTGGGCGACCTCAAAACAATCAGCCCCAGCATTTT. Protein: CSSRTVGRPQNNQPQHF.

The gene calls are TRBV6-5 and TRBJ1-1; tentative D call: TRBD1 (6 bases). Germline CDR1 MNHEY, CDR2 SVGAGI. The CDR3 runs 14 residues. V was cut by 8 bases and J by 7 bases, with 20 bases left in between. CDR3 loop: CASERDTSRGEAFF. DNA of the CDR3: TGTGCCAGCGAGAGGGACACTTCTCGGGGTGAAGCTTTCTTT.

The chain carries TRBV5-1 and TRBJ1-2; 7 bases line up with TRBD1. Trimming at V came to 5 bases and at J to 6 bases, leaving 7 bases not matched to a gene. Per the germline V gene, CDR1 is SGHRS and CDR2 is YFSETQ. The CDR3 consists of 13 residues. The CDR3 spells CASSFTGADGYTF. The CDR3 nucleotides read TGCGCCAGCAGTTTTACAGGGGCCGATGGCTACACCTTC.

About this clonotype: Compared with germline, one end of the junction differs, possibly owing to a read error. J is TRBJ1-5 and V is TRBV4-2; the match to TRBD1 covers 12 bases. From germline, CDR1 is LGHNA and CDR2 YNFKEQ. The CDR3 length is 16 residues. The CDR3 sequence: CASSPRDRGRGQPQHF. The CDR3 DNA follows: TGTGCCAGCAGCCCTCGGGACAGGGGGCGAGGTCAGCCACAGCATTTT.

The chain is built from TRBV2 and TRBJ1-4; the D is unclear. CDR1 SNHLY and CDR2 FYNNEI come from the germline V gene. With 6 bases removed from V and 3 bases from J, the gap between germline ends came to 11 bases. The CDR3 is made up of 14 amino acids. The CDR3 loop is CASSEGAANEKLFF. The CDR3 nucleotides read TGTGCCAGCAGCGAGGGTGCAGCTAATGAAAAACTGTTTTTT.

Comments on this clonotype: The junction shows a germline mismatch at one end, possibly a read error. V gene TRBV18 combines with J gene TRBJ2-1; no clear D gene. The CDR3 is 14 residues long. The germline V gene encodes CDR1 KGHSH and CDR2 LQKENI. This chain's CDR3 is CASPPTNSYNEQFF. The CDR3 bases are TGTGCCAGCCCACCAACAAACTCCTACAATGAGCAGTTCTTC.

V usage is TRBV10-3 and J usage is TRBJ1-1; D not resolved. The CDR3 consists of 11 residues. V was clipped by 8 bases and J by 5 bases, with 9 bases between them. Germline CDR1 ENHRY, CDR2 SYGVKD. CDR3 nucleotide sequence: TGTGCCATCGGAGGAGCGACTGAAGCTTTCTTT. This encodes CAIGGATEAFF.